This TCR beta chain was found in a study of T cells in Graves' hyperthyroidism and ophthalmopathy. RNA transcripts were the template for amplifying TCR beta CDR3 regions. HTBI primers drove first-round RT-PCR of the TCR CDR3. One entry per CDR3 protein, called by TCRdb with MiXCR from the multiplex PCR reads. The repertoire holds about 640,000 distinct CDR3 sequences, with approximately 15% as singletons. The junction had 9 bases not matched to a gene; V was cut back by 3 bases and J by 6 bases. Per the germline V gene, CDR1 is KGHDR and CDR2 is SFDVKD. The CDR3 length is 16 residues. Material: blood. The V and J genes are TRBV24-1 and TRBJ2-3; TRBD2 matches 9 bases. This clonotype was obtained from a woman aged 50 to 60 with Graves' ophthalmopathy. The CDR3 nucleotides are TGTGCCACCAGTGATCCAGCGGGAGGTAATAAGGATACGCAGTATTTT. Residues: CATSDPAGGNKDTQYF.